The 5 T cell receptor beta chains below come from one sample, sequenced in a study of response to subunit inactivated influenza vaccine. TCRdb reprocessed the RT-PCR reads via MiXCR and lists one record per CDR3 protein. The table shows about 700,000 distinct CDR3 sequences, with over 11% occurring only once. The sample here was PBMCs from blood, taken roughly 2 weeks before vaccination. These receptor sequences come from a man aged 45-60 years who received an inactivated influenza vaccine.

V is TRBV27 and J is TRBJ2-1; 7 nucleotides align to TRBD2. The CDR3 spans 15 residues. V shed 4 bases, J shed 6 bases, and the junction held 9 bases outside the gene matches. Germline-derived CDR1 and CDR2 are MNHEY and SMNVEV (reference sequence). CDR3 nucleotide sequence: TGTGCCAGCAGTTCCGCGGCGGGGGTGGGCAATGAGCAGTTCTTC. It yields the protein CASSSAAGVGNEQFF.

This clonotype showed up just a few times. The chain carries TRBV18 and TRBJ2-3; unclear D gene. The V end lost 3 bases, the J end lost 7 bases, and 11 bases lay between the germline ends. The germline V gene encodes CDR1 KGHSH and CDR2 LQKENI. This CDR3 is built from 13 residues. CDR3 protein: CASSPNVANTQYF. The CDR3 coding sequence is TGTGCCAGCTCACCCAACGTAGCTAATACGCAGTATTTT. The full variable domain, completed using reference TRBV18 and TRBJ2-3, is NAGVMQNPRHLVRRRGQEARLRCSPMKGHSHVYWYRQLPEEGLKFMVYLQKENIIDESGMPKERFSAEFPKEGPSILRIQQVVRGDSAAYFCASSPNVANTQYFGPGTRLTVL.

The table lists this clonotype with a few counts. In nucleotides, the CDR3 is TGCAGCGTTGCCGCAGGGGCATACGAGCAGTACTTC. It translates to CSVAAGAYEQYF. V usage is TRBV29-1 and J usage is TRBJ2-7, with D perhaps TRBD1 (6 bases). Trimming cost V 4 bases and J 4 bases, with 11 bases left between them. The length of the CDR3 is 12 residues. Germline CDR1 SQVTM, CDR2 ANQGSEA.

This clonotype was counted a few times. This chain's CDR3 is CSARPSIETQYF. The CDR3 bases are TGCAGTGCCCGCCCTTCTATAGAGACCCAGTACTTC. V gene TRBV20-1 combines with J gene TRBJ2-5; D gene unclear. Trimming took 6 bases from V and 4 from J, leaving 12 bases between them. CDR1 is DFQATT, CDR2 SNEGSKA, per germline (reference sequence). The CDR3 spans 12 residues.

This clonotype was observed a few times. The J gene is TRBJ1-1, the V gene TRBV12-3 or TRBV12-4; D gene uncertain. Trimming shortened V by 5 bases and J by 2 bases, and 12 bases separated the two germline ends. The CDR3 runs to 14 residues. The CDR3 DNA follows: TGTGCCAGCAGTCCCCGGCCGATTAACACTGAAGCTTTCTTT. Its translation: CASSPRPINTEAFF.